Listed here are 14 T cell receptor beta chains from one sample, sequenced in a study of blood T cell repertoires in COVID-19. Method: immunoSEQ multiplex PCR; TCRdb's copy keeps in-frame clones and lacks some. The sample has around 53,000 clones, approximately 84% seen once; the top ten hold about a sixth. The sequenced material came from peripheral blood. These receptor sequences come from a man between 65 and 85 years old with active COVID-19.

The chain couples TRBV15 to TRBJ2-7, with 8 nucleotides matching TRBD2. Germline trimming cut 9 bases from V and 1 base from J; bases unmatched to any gene: 5. This CDR3 is 13 amino acids long. The germline gives CDR1 LNHNV, CDR2 YYDKDF (reference sequence). In DNA, the CDR3 is TGTGCCACGTCTAGCGGGCGGTCCTACGAGCAGTACTTC. Translated: CATSSGRSYEQYF. Full variable domain (remainder filled in from reference TRBV15 and TRBJ2-7): DAMVIQNPRYQVTQFGKPVTLSCSQTLNHNVMYWYQQKSSQAPKLLFHYYDKDFNNEADTPDNFQSRRPNTSFCFLDIRSPGLGDTAMYLCATSSGRSYEQYFGPGTRLTVT.

This clone was picked up one time. This chain joins TRBV6-2 or TRBV6-3 and TRBJ2-2, with 7 bases fitting TRBD2. Germline V CDR1 and CDR2: MNHEY, SVGEGT. V lost 6 bases and J lost 4; bases outside the gene matches: 11. The CDR3 has 16 residues. The CDR3 sequence: CASSTLAWVGTGELFF. DNA for the CDR3: TGTGCCAGCAGCACACTAGCGTGGGTAGGCACCGGGGAGCTGTTTTTT.

CDR3 DNA: TGTGCCAGCAACCCAGGACTAGCGGAAGAGACCCAGTACTTC. Protein product: CASNPGLAEETQYF. V and J are TRBV6-5 and TRBJ2-5; 10 bases map to TRBD2. CDR1 and CDR2 from the germline V gene are MNHEY and SVGAGI. The J segment lost 3 bases and the V segment lost 7 bases, leaving 5 bases of the junction unmatched. The CDR3 spans 14 residues.

V and J are TRBV5-4 and TRBJ2-7; D may be TRBD2 (5 bases). The CDR3 loop spans 12 amino acids. Trimming removed 2 bases from V and 5 bases from J, with 8 bases in between. CDR1 and CDR2 from the germline V gene are SGHNT and YYREEE (reference sequence). The CDR3 bases are TGTGCCAGCAGCTTTGGGGAGAACGAGCAGTACTTC. Protein: CASSFGENEQYF. Full variable domain (outside the CDR3, taken from reference TRBV5-4 and TRBJ2-7): ETGVTQSPTHLIKTRGQQVTLRCSSQSGHNTVSWYQQALGQGPQFIFQYYREEENGRGNFPPRFSGLQFPNYSSELNVNALELDDSALYLCASSFGENEQYFGPGTRLTVT.

This sequence joins TRBV6-5 and TRBJ2-4, with D unclear. The CDR3 contains 13 residues. Trimming shortened V by 5 bases and J by 0 bases, and 5 bases separated the two germline ends. The germline CDR1 and CDR2 sequences are MNHEY and SVGAGI. This chain's CDR3 is CASSLLAKNIQYF. Written as DNA, the CDR3 is TGTGCCAGCAGTCTCCTAGCCAAAAACATTCAGTACTTC.

V and J are TRBV19 and TRBJ2-1; 7 bases are shared with TRBD1. Germline V gene sequence: CDR1 LNHDA, CDR2 SQIVND (reference sequence). The CDR3 is 14 residues long. With V trimmed by 4 bases and J by 5 bases, 5 bases remained unmatched. The CDR3 DNA sequence: TGTGCCAGTAGTAGTCGGGACAGAAACAATGAGCAGTTCTTC. Amino acids: CASSSRDRNNEQFF.

The chain links TRBV5-4 to TRBJ2-1; 11 bases align to TRBD2. Germline lookup yields CDR1 SGHNT and CDR2 YYREEE (reference sequence). The CDR3 contains 15 residues. V shed 3 bases, J shed 5 bases, and the junction held 4 bases outside the gene matches. CDR3 DNA sequence: TGTGCCAGCAGCTATAGCGGGAGGGCGAACAATGAGCAGTTCTTC. Amino acids: CASSYSGRANNEQFF.

This chain connects TRBV7-2 to TRBJ2-2, with D maybe TRBD1 (6 bases). Trimming left V 5 bases short and J 0 bases short, with 10 bases between. Per germline, CDR1 SGHTA and CDR2 FQGNSA. The length of the CDR3 is 15 residues. CDR3 sequence: CASSQGFPNTGELFF. The CDR3 DNA reads as TGTGCCAGCAGCCAGGGGTTCCCGAACACCGGGGAGCTGTTTTTT. The whole variable domain, remainder taken from reference TRBV7-2 and TRBJ2-2, is GAGVSQSPSNKVTEKGKDVELRCDPISGHTALYWYRQSLGQGLEFLIYFQGNSAPDKSGLPSDRFSAERTGGSVSTLTIQRTQQEDSAVYLCASSQGFPNTGELFFGEGSRLTVL.

The chain carries TRBV30 and TRBJ2-2; maybe TRBD1 (6 bases). Trimming removed 3 bases from V and 6 bases from J, with 11 bases in between. The CDR3 extends over 13 amino acids. Germline CDR1 is GTSNPN and CDR2 is SVGIG (reference sequence). The CDR3 nucleotides read TGTGCCTGGAGCCGCGAGGGGGCCGGGGAGCTGTTTTTT. Translating it yields CAWSREGAGELFF.

The chain couples TRBV20-1 to TRBJ2-3; perhaps TRBD2 as D (6 bases). The germline V gene has CDR1 DFQATT and CDR2 SNEGSKA (reference sequence). V was clipped by 3 bases and J by 0 bases, with 16 bases between them. CDR3 length: 16 residues. CDR3 in amino acids: CSASSPLADSTDTQYF. The DNA of the CDR3 is TGCAGTGCTAGTTCCCCACTAGCAGACAGCACAGATACGCAGTATTTT.

V is TRBV3-1 (or the pseudogene TRBV3-2) and J is TRBJ1-1; 8 bases agree with TRBD1. The V and J ends lost 4 bases and 5 bases, in that order; junction bases with no gene match: 12. This CDR3 is built from 16 residues. The germline CDR1 and CDR2 sequences are LGHDT and YNNKEL (reference sequence). CDR3 sequence: CASSPSPDRGWTEAFF. For the CDR3, the DNA is TGTGCCAGCAGCCCCTCACCTGACAGGGGATGGACTGAAGCTTTCTTT.

The V call is TRBV10-2, the J call TRBJ2-6; 10 bases line up with TRBD1. This CDR3 region has 17 residues. V shed 7 bases, J shed 3 bases, and the junction held 9 bases outside the gene matches. Germline CDR1 reads WSHSY; CDR2 reads SAAADI. Here the CDR3 reads CASIMGTGVGGANVLTF. CDR3 nucleotide sequence: TGCGCCAGCATAATGGGGACAGGGGTAGGTGGGGCCAACGTCCTGACTTTC.

The chain is built from TRBV6-6 and TRBJ1-2; tentative D call: TRBD1 (6 bases). The CDR3 is 13 amino acids. Germline V gene sequence: CDR1 MNHNY, CDR2 SVGAGI (reference sequence). V lost 7 bases and J lost 7, with 16 bases in between. CDR3 DNA sequence: TGTGCCAGCAATACAGGGAGGGAAGTTGGCTACACCTTC. This gives the protein CASNTGREVGYTF.

This chain uses TRBV6-5 with TRBJ1-1; no firm D call. This CDR3 comprises 16 residues. V dropped 2 bases and J dropped 0 bases, with 13 bases sitting between them. From germline, CDR1 is MNHEY and CDR2 SVGAGI. The CDR3 loop is CASSYTRMSVNTEAFF. CDR3 DNA: TGTGCCAGCAGTTACACCCGCATGTCAGTGAACACTGAAGCTTTCTTT.